This T cell receptor beta chain was obtained from a study of breast tumors, draining lymph nodes, adjacent tissues. The CDR3 has 12 amino acids. Per the germline V gene, CDR1 is LGHDT and CDR2 is YNNKEL (reference sequence). Trimming stripped 4 bases from V and 4 bases from J, with 6 bases between. TCRdb recomputed calls from the multiplex PCR reads with MiXCR, one row per CDR3 protein. The sample has over 150,000 distinct CDR3 sequences; roughly 31% are singletons. Breast cancer patients provided tissue from their axillary draining lymph nodes. This clonotype was seen ten or more times. The J gene is TRBJ2-3, the V gene TRBV3-1, with D uncertain. This clonotype originated in a female donor with breast cancer. Some clones in this sample may be carry-over from other donors' samples. The sequenced material came from axillary lymph node tissue. The CDR3 sequence is CASSRGPDTQYF. CDR3 DNA: TGTGCCAGCAGCCGCGGACCAGATACGCAGTATTTT.